This T cell receptor beta chain was identified during a study of PD-1 blockade in classical Hodgkin lymphoma. Sequencing was performed with immunoSEQ multiplex PCR; in TCRdb, only in-frame clones are kept and a portion is missing. The sample yields some 58,000 clones, more than 90% seen once. Study-wide results and limits: No one has yet defined what causes the repertoire differences, which may be disease activity or prior therapy. At C4D1, TCR diversity had climbed significantly for CD4+ cells, though not for CD8+ cells.

The time point: cycle 4 day 1 (C4D1), after 6 weeks of nivolumab. Following autologous stem cell transplantation, relapse occurred in every patient, and exposure to brentuximab vedotin varied. Trimming stripped 11 bases from V and 3 bases from J, with 11 bases between. Germline V gene lookup returns CDR1 LNHDA and CDR2 SQIVND (reference sequence). The CDR3 sequence is 11 residues long. This clone was seen only once. The antigen is not known. The sample in question was peripheral blood mononuclear cells (PBMCs), obtained before the fourth cycle of nivolumab. The sequence was obtained from a human donor with classical Hodgkin lymphoma. The chain joins TRBV19 to TRBJ2-7; D unclear. CDR3 sequence reads: CALPGIYEQYF. CDR3 coding DNA: TGTGCCCTCCCTGGAATCTACGAGCAGTACTTC.